This T cell receptor (beta chain) was documented in a study of blood T cell repertoires in COVID-19. Overall study context: The origin of the acute and convalescent COVID-19 samples was the United States, Italy and Spain. PBMCs, B-cell-depleted T cells, or T cells provided the cDNA or gDNA that made up the material.

This clone has just a few counts. The J segment lost 4 bases and the V segment lost 0 bases, leaving 5 bases of the junction unmatched. This CDR3 contains 16 residues. The germline V gene encodes CDR1 SGHDT and CDR2 YYEEEE. Here immunoSEQ multiplex PCR was the method, and the copy in TCRdb shows in-frame clones only, minus some. Here the sample spans tens of thousands of clones, about four fifths being singletons. Sequenced sample: peripheral blood. The chain carries TRBV5-6 and TRBJ1-5, with 9 bases identical to TRBD1. The sequence was obtained from an elderly woman with active or convalescent COVID-19. This chain's CDR3 is CASSLVSDRGNQPQHF. In nucleotides, the CDR3 is TGTGCCAGCAGCTTGGTCTCGGACAGGGGAAATCAGCCCCAGCATTTT.